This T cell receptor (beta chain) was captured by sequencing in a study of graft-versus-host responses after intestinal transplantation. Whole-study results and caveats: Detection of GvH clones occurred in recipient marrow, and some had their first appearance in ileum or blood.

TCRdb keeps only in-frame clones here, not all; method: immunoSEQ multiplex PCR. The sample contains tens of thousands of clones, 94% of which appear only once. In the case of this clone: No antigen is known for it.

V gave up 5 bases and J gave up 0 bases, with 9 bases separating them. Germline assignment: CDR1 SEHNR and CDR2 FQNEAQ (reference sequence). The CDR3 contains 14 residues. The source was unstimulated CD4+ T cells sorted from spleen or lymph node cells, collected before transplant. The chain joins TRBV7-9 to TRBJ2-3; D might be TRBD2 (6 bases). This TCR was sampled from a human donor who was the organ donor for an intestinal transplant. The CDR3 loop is CASSPGGSTDTQYF. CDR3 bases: TGTGCCAGCAGCCCCGGGGGAAGCACAGATACGCAGTATTTT.